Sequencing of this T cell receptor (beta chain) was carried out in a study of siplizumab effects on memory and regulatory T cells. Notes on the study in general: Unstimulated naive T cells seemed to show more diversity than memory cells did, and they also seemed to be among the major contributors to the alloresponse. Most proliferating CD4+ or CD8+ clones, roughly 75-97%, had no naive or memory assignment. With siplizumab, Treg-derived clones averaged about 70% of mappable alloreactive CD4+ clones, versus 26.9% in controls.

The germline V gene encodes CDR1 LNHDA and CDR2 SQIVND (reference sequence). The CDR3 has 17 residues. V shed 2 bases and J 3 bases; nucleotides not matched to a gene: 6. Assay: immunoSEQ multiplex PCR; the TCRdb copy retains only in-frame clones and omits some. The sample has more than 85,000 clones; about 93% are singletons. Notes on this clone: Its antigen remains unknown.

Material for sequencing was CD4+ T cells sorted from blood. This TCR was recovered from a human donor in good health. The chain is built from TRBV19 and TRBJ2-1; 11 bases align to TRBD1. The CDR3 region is CASSILPGQGGYNEQFF. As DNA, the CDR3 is TGTGCCAGTAGTATACTACCGGGACAGGGGGGCTACAATGAGCAGTTCTTC.